This T cell receptor beta chain was observed in a study of T cells in localized non-small cell lung cancer. General study findings and limits: It remains possible that heterogeneity exists, since only one tumor region was sequenced. In uninvolved adjacent lung, T cell clonality reached its highest value, exceeding tumor. An association was observed between higher blood T cell density and longer overall survival.

Assay used: immunoSEQ multiplex PCR; TCRdb lists only in-frame clones, some missing. The sample lists 70,000 to 85,000 clones; approximately 84% were seen once. Worth noting for this clone: Its antigen is still unknown.

This TCR was recovered from a female donor of 60 years or more with stage I lung adenocarcinoma. Material: peripheral blood, obtained before any cancer treatment.

CDR3 sequence reads: CASSQKHVPGTEAFF. The CDR3 DNA sequence: TGCGCCAGCAGCCAGAAGCACGTTCCTGGGACCGAAGCTTTCTTT. This chain uses TRBV4-1 with TRBJ1-1; a weak D match, TRBD1 (5 bases). Between the trimmed V and J ends, which lost 3 bases and 8 bases, there was a span of 19 bases. The CDR3 totals 15 residues. The V gene's germline CDR1 is MGHRA and CDR2 YSYEKL.